This T cell receptor (beta chain) is drawn from a study of blood T cell repertoires in COVID-19. Repertoires were generated with immunoSEQ multiplex PCR, while TCRdb's copy carries only in-frame clones and drops some. The sample contains 200,000 to 250,000 clones, roughly nine tenths of which appear only once. CDR3 length: 18 residues. CDR1 LNHDA and CDR2 SQIVND come from the germline V gene (reference sequence). The J segment lost 0 bases and the V segment lost 6 bases, leaving 14 bases of the junction unmatched. The chain employs TRBV19 and TRBJ2-1; TRBD1 matches at 7 bases. Material for sequencing was PBMCs or T cells enriched from blood (not recorded which). This TCR derives from a woman aged 18-29 years in a cohort exposed to, infected with or recovered from COVID-19 (not recorded which). The CDR3 is CASSPLMGTASSYNEQFF. The CDR3 DNA reads TGTGCCAGTAGCCCCCTTATGGGGACAGCGAGCTCCTACAATGAGCAGTTCTTC.